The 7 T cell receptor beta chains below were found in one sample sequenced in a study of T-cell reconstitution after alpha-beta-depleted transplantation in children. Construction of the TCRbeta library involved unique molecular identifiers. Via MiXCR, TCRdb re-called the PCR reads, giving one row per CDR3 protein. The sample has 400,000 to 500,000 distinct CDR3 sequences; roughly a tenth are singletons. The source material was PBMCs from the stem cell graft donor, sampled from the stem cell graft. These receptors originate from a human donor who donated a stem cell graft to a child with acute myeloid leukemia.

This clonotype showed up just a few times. The CDR3 region is CASSLVGRQKGQETQYF. The CDR3 nucleotides read TGTGCCAGCAGCTTAGTGGGAAGACAGAAAGGTCAAGAGACCCAGTACTTC. This chain uses TRBV7-8 with TRBJ2-5; a possible D gene is TRBD1 (5 bases). V was pared by 1 base and J by 2 bases, with 17 bases between. Per germline, CDR1 SGHVS and CDR2 FQNEAQ. This CDR3 is built from 17 residues.

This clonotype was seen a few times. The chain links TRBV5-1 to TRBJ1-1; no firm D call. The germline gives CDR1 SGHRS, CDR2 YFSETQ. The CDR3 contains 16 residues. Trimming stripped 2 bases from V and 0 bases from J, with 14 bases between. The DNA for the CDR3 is TGCGCCAGCAGCTTTACGGCGGCGGCAATGAACACTGAAGCTTTCTTT. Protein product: CASSFTAAAMNTEAFF.

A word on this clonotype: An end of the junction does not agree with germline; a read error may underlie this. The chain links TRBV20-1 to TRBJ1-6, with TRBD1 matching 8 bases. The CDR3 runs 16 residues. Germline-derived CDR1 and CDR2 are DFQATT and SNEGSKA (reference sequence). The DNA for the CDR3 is TGCAGTGCTAGAGATCCCCAGGGGGCTAATAATACACCCCTCCACTTT. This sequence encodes CSARDPQGANNTPLHF.

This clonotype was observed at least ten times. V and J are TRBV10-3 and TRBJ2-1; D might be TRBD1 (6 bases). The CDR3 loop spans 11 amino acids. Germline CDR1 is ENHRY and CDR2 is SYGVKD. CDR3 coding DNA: TGTGCGTGGACAGAGTACAATGAGCAGTTCTTC. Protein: CAWTEYNEQFF.

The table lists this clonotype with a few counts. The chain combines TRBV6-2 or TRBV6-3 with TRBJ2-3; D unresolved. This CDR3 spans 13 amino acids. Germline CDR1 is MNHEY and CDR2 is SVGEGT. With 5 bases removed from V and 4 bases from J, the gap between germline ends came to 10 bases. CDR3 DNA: TGTGCCAGCAGTGCCCCCCCGGCAGATACGCAGTATTTT. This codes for CASSAPPADTQYF.

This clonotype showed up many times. CDR3 sequence (DNA): TGTGCCAGCAGCCAAGGGCAGGCCACCCTATCCTACGAGCAGTACGTC. It yields the protein CASSQGQATLSYEQYV. This chain uses TRBV14 with TRBJ2-7; no clear D gene. The germline V and J ends were trimmed by 1 base and 1 base, with 14 bases remaining between them. This CDR3 is built from 16 residues. CDR1 SGHDN and CDR2 FVKESK come from the germline V gene.

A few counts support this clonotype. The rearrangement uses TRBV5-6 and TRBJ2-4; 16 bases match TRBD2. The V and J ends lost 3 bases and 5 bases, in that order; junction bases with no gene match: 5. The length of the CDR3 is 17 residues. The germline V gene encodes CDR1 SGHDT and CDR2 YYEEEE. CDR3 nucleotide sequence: TGTGCCAGCAGCTCGGGGACTAGCGGGAGGGTTGAAAACATTCAGTACTTC. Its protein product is CASSSGTSGRVENIQYF.